The sequence of this T cell receptor beta chain was determined in a study of blood T cell repertoires in COVID-19. The trim removed 3 bases at V and 6 bases at J, leaving 3 bases unmatched. This CDR3 contains 14 residues. Looked up from germline, CDR1 is SEHNR and CDR2 is FQNEAQ (reference sequence). Methods used by the authors: Scientists estimated how many nucleated cells there were by amplifying reference gene primers. Using immunoSEQ multiplex PCR, the repertoire was profiled, and TCRdb retains in-frame clones only, with some absent. The DNA gave D and trimming, while V, J and clone size come from that table. The sample shows about 99,000 clones, 90% to 95% of them seen only once.

The J gene is TRBJ1-4, the V gene TRBV7-9, with TRBD1 identical over 8 bases. Sequencing used peripheral blood. The clonotype originates from a human donor in a cohort sampled during active COVID-19. As DNA, the CDR3 is TGTGCCAGCAGCTTTACAGGGGGAGATGAAAAACTGTTTTTT. This gives the protein CASSFTGGDEKLFF.